Described below is a single TCR beta chain sequence and its context. This clone was counted a few times. This clone's antigen is unknown. No much larger clonotype is one base removed from it; base qualities were not supplied. The CDR3, from cysteine to phenylalanine, totals 15 residues. Only the CDR3 DNA is retained, 45 bases long and in frame from the first base. The CDR1 and CDR2 encoded by the germline V gene are SGHTA and FQGNSA. V is cut back by 4 bases and J by 3 bases, with 5 bases in the junction unmatched. These data belong to a study of cytomegalovirus exposure and HLA in healthy donors (dated by TCRdb to 2017 to 2019). Looking at the study overall: An earlier analysis of 587 of the donors reported 276 Gb of sequence data and approximately 120 million unique TCR beta sequences obtained from some 200 million T cells. An early release that covered some 640 HLA-typed donors contained about 290 gigabases of sequencing data and tens of millions of unique TCR sequences. Among the roughly 380 genotyped donors, more than 70% belonged to the genetic ancestry cluster associated with self-reported Caucasian donors. The study was designed to test whether signatures of past pathogen exposure could be identified by cataloging public T cell receptors. The study used immunosequencing to profile the T cell repertoires of 666 subjects and linked those repertoires to cytomegalovirus serostatus. A separate validation cohort of some 130 different subjects was used in addition to the roughly 720-subject first cohort. High-throughput TCR immunosequencing, statistical association of individual TCRs with disease status, and machine learning were combined to predict cytomegalovirus infection status. A later analysis re-examined previously published TCR beta repertoires from about 700 donors and added high-resolution HLA genotyping to investigate patterns of TCR occurrence. In the later analysis, no new phenotypic data were used to find candidate immune exposures; instead, reliance was placed on TCR beta sequences and their occurrence across donors. To decide whether each TCR beta V gene segment behaved as functional or pseudogenic, an earlier analysis of fewer than 750 of the donors relied on high-throughput TCR beta sequencing. Donor age, sex, ethnicity and CMV serostatus were compiled together with the repertoire data. Genome-wide SNP genotypes for about 65% of the 666 donors were used in a later genetic analysis, which treated that subset as a discovery cohort. Every repertoire in the discovery cohort had been generated on one and the same sequencing platform. HLA typing included class I and class II loci at four-digit resolution. Typing coverage differed by locus: A, B, C, DRB1 and DQB1 were typed in about 620-630 donors, DQA1 in roughly 510, DPA1 in 600 to 610, and DPB1 in 472. Roughly five DR-DQ haplotypes were handled as single units for association and clustering, since linkage in the cohort was strong. Among 398 genotyped donors of the cohort, an average of roughly 230,000 unique TCR beta nucleotide sequences was sequenced per donor, of which 15% to 20% were non-productive.

General study outcomes and caveats: HLA typing was unavailable for some donors at each locus, so association tests used only the typed subset. Roughly uniform sequencing depth across donors was assumed in presence/absence analyses, although this assumption may not hold. When HLA alleles, especially DR and DQ, strongly co-occurred, attributing TCR associations to individual alleles was difficult. The classifier was reported to diagnose cytomegalovirus status with high specificity and sensitivity in both the original cohort and the validation cohort. The sequencing pipeline was judged likely to have produced a cluster of highly shared sequence variants as a technical artifact. In a later analysis, several top co-occurrence clusters were reported to appear linked to parvovirus B19, influenza, CMV and Epstein-Barr virus. Immune exposure information for the cohort was limited to CMV serostatus. The cohort was sequenced for TCR beta chains only, and without alpha or paired-chain data the features that could be detected were limited. The study listed 150 to 200 TCR beta chains as associated with cytomegalovirus. In a later genetic analysis, fewer N-insertions in productive TCRs were reported among donors in an Asian-associated ancestry cluster than the roughly 640-donor mean. In a later analysis, 15,000 to 20,000 TCR beta sequences were associated with specific HLA alleles at a false discovery rate of 0.05. The authors suggested that the approach could potentially be generalized to other disease states and immunological phenotypes. In a later analysis, the rate of TCR association differed among HLA loci, with DRB1 alleles having the most associated TCRs and HLA-C alleles having the fewest. A further reported finding was that TCR beta sequences accurately predicted the HLA-A and HLA-B alleles for most subjects in the first cohort. In a later analysis, most CMV-associated TCR beta chains were found to appear HLA-restricted, with HLA associations seemingly driven largely by CMV exposure. Because the 87-base-pair reads could not distinguish some IMGT-functional V segments, including TRBV6-2 and TRBV6-3, those segments were excluded. Most TCR sequences were seen in very few donors, while some public TCRs were found in many individuals. In an earlier analysis of under 600 of the donors, most TCR beta V segments were observed in productive rearrangements about 87% or about 30% of the time, broadly matching IMGT annotations. In a later genetic analysis, a missense DCLRE1C variant was associated with V-gene and J-gene trimming of TCR beta chains, and the association was replicated in an independent cohort. A later analysis found that HLA-associated TCR beta chains were more clonally expanded and had lower generation probabilities than equally common non-associated chains. In vitro tests confirmed that a few of the cytomegalovirus-associated TCR beta chains recognize cytomegalovirus antigens. Some 16 rarely observed V segments, including chromosome 9 orphons, were excluded from the earlier analysis of a few hundred of the donors because counts were too low. Linkage disequilibrium might explain the correlated functional status among segregating V segments, but an unknown experimental factor could not be excluded.

The cohort comprised several hundred healthy bone marrow donors. At the time of sampling, all cohort members were nominally healthy, though unrecorded immune exposures were likely present. The donor tested CMV seronegative and was one of the 352 seronegative cohort members. A peripheral blood sample was provided by each donor, and peripheral blood mononuclear cells were used for TCR beta sequencing. The Qiagen DNeasy Blood Extraction Kit was used to extract genomic DNA from the blood cell samples. The library came from the immunoSEQ multiplex PCR assay. The multiplex PCR relied on a mix of 60 forward primers for TCR Vbeta segments and 13 reverse primers for TCR Jbeta segments. A multiplex PCR assay on genomic DNA amplified the CDR3 region of rearranged TCR beta genes. On the Illumina HiSeq System, the amplified TCR beta libraries were sequenced as 87-base-pair reads. On the study's bioinformatics: A later analysis counted tens of millions of unique TCR beta chains across the approximately 700 repertoires, and some 11 million of these chains were shared by at least two donors. Raw reads were error-corrected and collapsed into unique sequences by a nearest-neighbor algorithm in which closely related sequences were merged to remove PCR and sequencing errors. Alignment of CDR3 sequences to IMGT reference sequences was used to assign V, D and J gene segments. For a sequence to be retained, a match of at least six nucleotides was required to both a V gene segment and a J gene segment. Rearrangements were called productive when the CDR3 lacked stop codons and stayed in frame with V and J; all others were non-productive. Following IMGT convention, CDR3 was defined as the stretch from the second conserved V-encoded cysteine up to the conserved J-encoded phenylalanine. In an earlier analysis of approximately 590 of the donors, sequences lacking an unambiguous match to a single V gene segment were excluded. In an earlier analysis of several hundred of the donors, V segments were called functional above 56.7% productive rearrangements and were called segregating when the between-donor standard deviation exceeded 5%. To diagnose cytomegalovirus status from the catalog of TCR beta chain sequences, a statistical classification framework was built. In a later analysis, TCR nucleotide sequences were compared against IMGT/GENE-DB human TR gene sequences so that V and J genes could be assigned. In a later analysis, CDR3 sequences and most-parsimonious VDJ recombination scenarios were assigned using the TCRdist pipeline. A later analysis defined each TCR beta chain by its CDR3 amino acid sequence plus V-gene family, and excluded reads lacking a unique V-gene family. As a way to deal with suspected cross-contamination and a sequencing artifact, a later analysis dropped approximately 570 nucleotide sequences that were highly shared and had low generation probability. In a later analysis, a clonal expansion index for each public chain was calculated from normalized within-repertoire ranks of inferred template counts. Generation probabilities in a later analysis came from a VDJ recombination model fitted to out-of-frame rearrangements, and those results were checked against IGoR. A later analysis scored TCR-TCR, TCR-HLA and TCR-CMV co-occurrence with hypergeometric tests, applying a repertoire-size bias correction to TCR pairs. In a later analysis, false discovery rates were estimated by permuting HLA or CMV assignments 20 times. In a later analysis, co-occurring TCRs were grouped using DBSCAN, with TCRdist sequence similarity added in when clustering inside HLA-allele-positive subsets. Co-occurrence clustering excluded repertoires with fewer than 30,000 or more than 120,000 public chains, plus five with anomalous nucleotide sharing. TCRdb re-hosts the immuneACCESS table, in-frame sequences only. Its copies lack some clones; in the studies checked, an unresolved V gene accounts for under half of them, and the cause for the rest is not known. The D gene and trimming were derived from the DNA, and the V and J assignments and clone size from that table. Present in this sample are 150,000 to 200,000 clones, 68% of which were seen just once. Approximately 1.5% of the sample comes from the top ten.

Recombination connected TRBV7-2 to TRBJ1-5; TRBD1 fits 8 bases in the junction. The sample consisted of PBMCs. The clonotype comes from a middle-aged man in good health and CMV-seronegative. The nucleotide sequence is given as TGTGCCAGCAGCTGGAGACAGGGGAACAATCAGCCCCAGCATTTT. This codes for CASSWRQGNNQPQHF.